This T cell receptor (beta chain) was sequenced during a study of control samples from healthy donors and cancer patients (dated by TCRdb to the early 2020s). Receptor amplification or capture employed the immunoSEQ multiplex PCR assay. TCRdb's version of the immuneACCESS table is confined to in-frame rearrangements and falls short of the full clone set. An unresolved V gene accounts for under half of the shortfall where checked; the remainder is of unknown origin. A total of about 110,000 clones appear in this sample, almost 85% of them only once. Together, the top ten hold about 7% of the sample. Of note for this clone: The antigen it recognizes is unknown. Base qualities are not provided; no much larger clone lies one nucleotide away.

The CDR3 goes from the cysteine to the phenylalanine over 16 residues. Only the CDR3 region is kept as DNA, spanning 48 bases read in frame from base 1. V gives up 5 bases and J gives up 4 bases, and the segment between their germline ends measures 20 bases. Based on the germline V gene, the CDR1 and CDR2 sequences are SGHTA and FQGNSA. The chain uses TRBV7-2 and TRBJ1-2; a tentative D call is TRBD1 (6 bases match). Sequencing was performed on blood. This receptor was obtained from a man between 18 and 35 years old in good health. CDR3 sequence: CASSPSGQGRLYGYTF. The nucleotide sequence is TGTGCCAGCAGCCCCTCGGGCCAGGGGCGCCTCTATGGCTACACCTTC.